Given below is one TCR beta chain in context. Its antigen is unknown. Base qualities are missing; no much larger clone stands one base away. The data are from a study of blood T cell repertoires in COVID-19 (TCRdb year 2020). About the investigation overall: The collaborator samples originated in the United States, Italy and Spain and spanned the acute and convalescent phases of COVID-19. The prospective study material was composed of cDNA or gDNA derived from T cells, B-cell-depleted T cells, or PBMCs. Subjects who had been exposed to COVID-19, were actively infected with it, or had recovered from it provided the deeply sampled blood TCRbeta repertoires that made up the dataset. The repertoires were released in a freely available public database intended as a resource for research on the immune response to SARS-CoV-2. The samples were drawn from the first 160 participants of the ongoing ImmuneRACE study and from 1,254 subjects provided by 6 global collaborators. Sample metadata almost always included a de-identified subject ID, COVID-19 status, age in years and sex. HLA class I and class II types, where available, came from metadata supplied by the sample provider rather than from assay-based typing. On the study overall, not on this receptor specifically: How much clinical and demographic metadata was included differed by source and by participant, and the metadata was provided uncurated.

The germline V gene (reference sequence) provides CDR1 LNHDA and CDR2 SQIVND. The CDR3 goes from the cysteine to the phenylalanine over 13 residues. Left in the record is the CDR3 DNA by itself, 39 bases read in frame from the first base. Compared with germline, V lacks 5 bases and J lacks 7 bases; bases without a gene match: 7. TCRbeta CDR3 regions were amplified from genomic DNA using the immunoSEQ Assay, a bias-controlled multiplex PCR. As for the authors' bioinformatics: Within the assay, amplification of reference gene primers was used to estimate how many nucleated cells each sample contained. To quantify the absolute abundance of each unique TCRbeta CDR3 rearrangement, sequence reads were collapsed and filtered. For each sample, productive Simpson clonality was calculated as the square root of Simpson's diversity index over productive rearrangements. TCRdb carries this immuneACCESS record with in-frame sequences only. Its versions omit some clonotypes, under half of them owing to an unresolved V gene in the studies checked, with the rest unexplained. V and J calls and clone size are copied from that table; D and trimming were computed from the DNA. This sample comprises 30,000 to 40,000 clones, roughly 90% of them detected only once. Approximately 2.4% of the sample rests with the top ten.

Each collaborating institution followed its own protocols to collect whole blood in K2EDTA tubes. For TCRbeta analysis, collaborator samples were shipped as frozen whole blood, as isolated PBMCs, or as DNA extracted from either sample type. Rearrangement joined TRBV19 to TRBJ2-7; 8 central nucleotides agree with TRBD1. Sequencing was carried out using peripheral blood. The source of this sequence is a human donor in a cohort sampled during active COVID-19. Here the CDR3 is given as CASSPRTGWEQYF. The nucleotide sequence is TGTGCCAGTAGTCCCAGGACAGGGTGGGAGCAGTACTTC.